This T cell receptor beta chain emerged from a study of blood T cell repertoires in COVID-19. Study background: The cDNA or gDNA used as material had been derived from T cells, B-cell-depleted T cells, or PBMCs.

This CDR3 region has 16 residues. Germline loops: CDR1 LGHDT, CDR2 YNNKEL (reference sequence). With 0 bases removed from V and 2 bases from J, the gap between germline ends came to 11 bases. Data came from immunoSEQ multiplex PCR; TCRdb stores just in-frame clones and leaves some out. Counted here are 130,000 to 150,000 clones, approximately 87% occurring once; the ten biggest clones make up around 10%. Cohort assignment relied on participant-reported clinical history. The origin of this receptor is a man in his fifties or sixties who had recovered from COVID-19. Specimen: PBMCs or T cells enriched from blood (not recorded which). The V call is TRBV3-1 (or the pseudogene TRBV3-2), the J call TRBJ1-3; no clear D gene. Here the CDR3 reads CASSQDGGNPGNTIYF. CDR3 nucleotide sequence: TGTGCCAGCAGCCAAGATGGAGGGAACCCTGGAAACACCATATATTTT.